These 22 T cell receptor beta chains were sequenced from one sample in a study of blood T cell repertoires in COVID-19 (dated by TCRdb to about 2020). The protocol used for the library was the immunoSEQ multiplex PCR assay. Here the immuneACCESS table is served through TCRdb, limited to in-frame sequences with V and J called. Missing clones are a known gap in these copies; in checked studies unresolved V genes cover under half, and the rest lacks a known reason. Within this sample are roughly 440,000 clones, with about nine tenths of them counted one time only. Around 12% of the sample is in the top ten clones. Sequencing was performed on peripheral blood. These receptors were obtained from a woman aged 45-65 years with COVID-19, enrolled during active disease.

This chain connects TRBV19 to TRBJ1-3, with D tentatively TRBD1 (6 bases). Deletions cut 3 bases from V and 2 bases from J, with 14 bases between. CDR3 size: 16 residues. CDR1 LNHDA and CDR2 SQIVND come from the germline V gene (reference sequence). DNA for the CDR3: TGTGCCAGTAGTATGACGGGGGGCGATCCTGGAAACACCATATATTTT. Its translation: CASSMTGGDPGNTIYF.

The V call is TRBV20-1, the J call TRBJ1-5; D gene ambiguous. Germline CDR1 is DFQATT and CDR2 is SNEGSKA (reference sequence). V lost 3 bases to trimming and J lost 2 bases, with 8 bases between them. This CDR3 is built from 13 residues. Written as DNA, the CDR3 is TGCAGTGCTAGTATAAGCCGCAATCAGCCCCAGCATTTT. Amino acids: CSASISRNQPQHF.

The rearrangement uses TRBV10-2 and TRBJ1-6, with no clear D. CDR3 size: 16 residues. Germline V CDR1 and CDR2: WSHSY, SAAADI. The germline V and J ends were trimmed by 10 bases and 9 bases, with 25 bases remaining between them. The CDR3 DNA follows: TGCGCCACCCAGCTAGTAACCGGAAGTCAAGGTTCACCCCTCCACTTT. This sequence encodes CATQLVTGSQGSPLHF.

This chain links TRBV18 with TRBJ2-7; tentatively, D is TRBD1 (7 bases). CDR3 length: 13 residues. The germline V gene has CDR1 KGHSH and CDR2 LQKENI. V was clipped by 3 bases and J by 5 bases, with 11 bases between them. The CDR3, as DNA: TGTGCCAGCTCACCGTCCAGGGGGGACGAGCAGTACTTC. It yields the protein CASSPSRGDEQYF.

The V call is TRBV2, the J call TRBJ2-1; 8 bases align to TRBD2. CDR3 length: 17 residues. Germline lookup yields CDR1 SNHLY and CDR2 FYNNEI. Trimming removed 2 bases from V and 5 bases from J; junction bases left unmatched: 11. CDR3 sequence reads: CASSERRNGGDNNEQFF. The CDR3 DNA reads as TGTGCCAGCAGTGAAAGGAGGAACGGGGGGGATAACAATGAGCAGTTCTTC.

This clone was seen only a few times. The gene calls are TRBV21-1 and TRBJ2-7; TRBD2, the table's D call, lacks a check against the DNA. TRBV21-1 is marked as a pseudogene. The CDR3 contains 15 residues. CDR3 sequence (DNA): TGTGCCAGCAGCAAGGAGGCAGAGCACTTACGAGGGCAGTACTTC. Its translation: CASSKEAEHLRGQYF.

The V and J genes are TRBV3-1 (or the pseudogene TRBV3-2) and TRBJ1-1; D not certain. The CDR3 contains 15 residues. The germline CDR1 and CDR2 sequences are LGHDT and YNNKEL (reference sequence). The V end lost 2 bases, the J end lost 6 bases, and 16 bases lay between the germline ends. CDR3 residues: CASSQPMSGLSEAFF. The CDR3 coding sequence is TGTGCCAGCAGCCAACCTATGTCGGGTTTATCTGAAGCTTTCTTT.

V gene TRBV6-4 combines with J gene TRBJ1-5; TRBD1 is a possible D gene (5 bases). Germline CDR1 and CDR2: MRHNA and SNTAGT. With 8 bases removed from V and 0 bases from J, the gap between germline ends came to 20 bases. The CDR3 contains 17 residues. The CDR3 region has the DNA TGTGCCAGCCTGGGGGGGTGGACGTGTTTTAGCAATCAGCCCCAGCATTTT. It specifies CASLGGWTCFSNQPQHF.

V and J are TRBV19 and TRBJ1-2; TRBD1 matches 7 bases. The CDR3 is 16 amino acids. Germline V gene lookup returns CDR1 LNHDA and CDR2 SQIVND (reference sequence). V was clipped by 6 bases and J by 7 bases; unmatched bases: 17. The CDR3 loop is CASSGDSFLLYGGYTF. For the CDR3, the DNA is TGTGCCAGTAGCGGGGACAGTTTTCTCCTATATGGTGGCTACACCTTC.

CDR3 in amino acids: CASSMGQGIGGYTF. Here the CDR3 DNA reads TGTGCCAGTAGTATGGGACAGGGGATTGGTGGCTACACCTTC. The chain links TRBV19 to TRBJ1-2; 10 bases are a match to TRBD1. Germline trimming cut 3 bases from V and 7 bases from J; bases unmatched to any gene: 5. There are 14 residues in the CDR3. Germline CDR1 is LNHDA and CDR2 is SQIVND (reference sequence).

V gene TRBV28 combines with J gene TRBJ2-1; TRBD2 agrees at 8 bases. The CDR3 loop spans 17 amino acids. V shed 6 bases and J 1 base; nucleotides not matched to a gene: 11. The germline CDR1 and CDR2 sequences are MDHEN and SYDVKM. The CDR3 DNA sequence: TGTGCCAGCAGCCCAGGTACCGGGGGGGGATCCTACAATGAGCAGTTCTTC. It is translated as CASSPGTGGGSYNEQFF.

The gene calls are TRBV19 and TRBJ1-5, with D perhaps TRBD1 (6 bases). This CDR3 region has 15 residues. V was cut by 11 bases and J by 7 bases, with 24 bases left in between. CDR1 LNHDA and CDR2 SQIVND come from the germline V gene (reference sequence). CDR3 amino acids: CASRNYRALSQPQHF. In nucleotides, the CDR3 is TGTGCCTCGCGGAATTACAGGGCCCTAAGCCAGCCCCAGCATTTT.

This rearrangement joins TRBV11-2 to TRBJ2-1, with 8 bases aligning to TRBD2. The CDR3 extends over 12 amino acids. The germline V gene has CDR1 SGHAT and CDR2 FQNNGV. V trimming: 2 bases; J trimming: 13 bases; junction bases outside the gene matches: 4. The CDR3 reads CASSLSAGVQFF. CDR3 DNA: TGTGCCAGCAGCTTATCAGCGGGGGTACAGTTCTTC.

About this clone: Other DNA sequences in the sample encode the same CDR3. The rearrangement links TRBV27 to TRBJ1-1, with D tentatively TRBD1 (6 bases). The V end was cut by 3 bases, the J end by 1 base, with 9 bases between. The CDR3 has 14 residues. The germline gives CDR1 MNHEY, CDR2 SMNVEV (reference sequence). This CDR3 is CASSLRGPNTEAFF. CDR3 nucleotide sequence: TGTGCCAGCAGTTTGCGGGGGCCGAACACTGAAGCTTTCTTT.

This clone is a singleton in its sample. V gene TRBV28 combines with J gene TRBJ2-5, with 12 positions matching TRBD1. V lost 5 bases, J lost 4 bases, and 11 bases stayed unmatched. The CDR3 extends over 17 amino acids. CDR1 and CDR2 from the germline V gene are MDHEN and SYDVKM. DNA of the CDR3: TGTGCCAGCAGTCCTTGGCCGGGACAGGGGGCAAGAGAGACCCAGTACTTC. Its translation: CASSPWPGQGARETQYF. Supplemented by reference TRBV28 and TRBJ2-5, the full variable domain reads DVKVTQSSRYLVKRTGEKVFLECVQDMDHENMFWYRQDPGLGLRLIYFSYDVKMKEKGDIPEGYSVSREKKERFSLILESASTNQTSMYLCASSPWPGQGARETQYFGPGTRLLVL.

V gene TRBV28 combines with J gene TRBJ2-3; a weak D match, TRBD2 (6 bases). Trimming pared 2 bases from V and 3 bases from J, leaving 6 bases between. Germline values: CDR1 MDHEN, CDR2 SYDVKM. This CDR3 is 13 amino acids long. CDR3 protein: CASSLGRTDTQYF. Written as DNA, the CDR3 is TGTGCCAGCAGTTTAGGGAGGACAGATACGCAGTATTTT.

J is TRBJ2-5 and V is TRBV10-3; D is unresolved. Germline loops: CDR1 ENHRY, CDR2 SYGVKD. V gave up 3 bases and J gave up 4 bases, with 12 bases separating them. CDR3 length: 14 residues. The CDR3 region is CAISDEALGETQYF. The CDR3 DNA reads TGTGCCATCAGTGATGAAGCCCTTGGAGAGACCCAGTACTTC.

The chain combines TRBV30 with TRBJ2-7, with TRBD1 identical over 8 bases. Germline V lookup: CDR1 GTSNPN, CDR2 SVGIG (reference sequence). CDR3 length: 15 residues. The junction had 13 bases not matched to a gene; V was cut back by 2 bases and J by 7 bases. The chain's CDR3 is CAWSRRTGSLGEQYF. The CDR3 coding sequence is TGTGCCTGGAGTCGCCGGACAGGGTCCCTGGGTGAGCAGTACTTC.

The rearrangement links TRBV7-3 to TRBJ2-5, with 8 positions matching TRBD2. The CDR3 runs 15 residues. Germline V gene data show CDR1 as SGHTA and CDR2 as FQGTGA. The V segment lost 5 bases and the J segment 5 bases; nucleotides outside the gene matches: 10. The DNA of the CDR3 is TGTGCCAGCAGCCCCGGGACTAGGGTGGTGGAGACCCAGTACTTC. It yields the protein CASSPGTRVVETQYF. Drawing the rest from reference TRBV7-3 and TRBJ2-5, the complete variable domain is GAGVSQTPSNKVTEKGKYVELRCDPISGHTALYWYRQSLGQGPEFLIYFQGTGAADDSGLPNDRFFAVRPEGSVSTLKIQRTERGDSAVYLCASSPGTRVVETQYFGPGTRLLVL.

This clone was recorded once. V gene TRBV11-2 combines with J gene TRBJ2-2; 9 nucleotides line up with TRBD1. The CDR3 totals 15 residues. Looked up from germline, CDR1 is SGHAT and CDR2 is FQNNGV. With V trimmed by 3 bases and J by 6 bases, 5 bases remained unmatched. The CDR3 here is CASSFGQGRAGELFF. The CDR3 DNA follows: TGTGCCAGCAGCTTCGGACAGGGGAGGGCCGGGGAGCTGTTTTTT.

This rearrangement joins TRBV7-8 to TRBJ1-2, with TRBD1 matching over 8 bases. Germline values: CDR1 SGHVS, CDR2 FQNEAQ. The CDR3 totals 15 residues. With V trimmed by 1 base and J by 6 bases, 7 bases remained unmatched. The CDR3 nucleotides are TGTGCCAGCAGCTTAGGGTGGACAGGGAGTGATGGCTACACCTTC. Translated: CASSLGWTGSDGYTF.

This clone was counted only a few times. The gene calls are TRBV5-6 and TRBJ1-3, with TRBD1 matching 7 bases. CDR3 length: 16 amino acids. Germline loops: CDR1 SGHDT, CDR2 YYEEEE. Unmatched junction bases numbered 3, after V lost 0 bases and J lost 0 bases. CDR3 region: CASSLEGASSGNTIYF. The CDR3 DNA is TGTGCCAGCAGCTTGGAGGGGGCCAGCTCTGGAAACACCATATATTTT. The full variable domain, in which reference TRBV5-6 and TRBJ1-3 provide the parts outside the CDR3, is DAGVTQSPTHLIKTRGQQVTLRCSPKSGHDTVSWYQQALGQGPQFIFQYYEEEERQRGNFPDRFSGHQFPNYSSELNVNALLLGDSALYLCASSLEGASSGNTIYFGEGSWLTVV.